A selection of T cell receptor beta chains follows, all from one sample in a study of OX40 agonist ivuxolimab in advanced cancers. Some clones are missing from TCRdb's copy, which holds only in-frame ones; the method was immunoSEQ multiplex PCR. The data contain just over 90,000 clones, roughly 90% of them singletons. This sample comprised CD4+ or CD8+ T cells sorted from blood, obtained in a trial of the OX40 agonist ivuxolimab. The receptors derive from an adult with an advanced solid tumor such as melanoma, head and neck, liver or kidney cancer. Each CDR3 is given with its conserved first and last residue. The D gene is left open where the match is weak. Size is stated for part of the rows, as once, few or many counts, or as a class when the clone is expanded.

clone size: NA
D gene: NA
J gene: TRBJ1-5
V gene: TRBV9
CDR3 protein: CASSVGDSNQPQHF
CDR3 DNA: TGTGCCAGCAGCGTAGGGGATAGCAATCAGCCCCAGCATTTT

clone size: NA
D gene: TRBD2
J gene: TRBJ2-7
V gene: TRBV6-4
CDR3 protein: CASSDFLPGLAGLYEQYF
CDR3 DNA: TGTGCCAGCAGTGACTTCCTTCCGGGACTAGCGGGACTCTACGAGCAGTACTTC

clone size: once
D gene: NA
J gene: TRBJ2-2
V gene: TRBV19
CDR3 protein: CASRGATGELFF
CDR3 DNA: TGTGCCAGCCGCGGGGCCACCGGGGAGCTGTTTTTT

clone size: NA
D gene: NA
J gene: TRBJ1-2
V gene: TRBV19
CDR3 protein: CASSPAGQGGYGYTF
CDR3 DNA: TGTGCCAGTAGTCCGGCGGGGCAGGGAGGCTATGGCTACACCTTC

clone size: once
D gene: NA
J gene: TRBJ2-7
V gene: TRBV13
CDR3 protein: CASSLEGSYEQYF
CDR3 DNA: TGTGCCAGCAGCTTAGAGGGCTCCTACGAGCAGTACTTC

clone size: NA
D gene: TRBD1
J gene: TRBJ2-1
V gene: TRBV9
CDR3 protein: CASSDRDRGQFF
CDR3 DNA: TGTGCCAGCAGCGACCGGGACAGGGGGCAGTTCTTC

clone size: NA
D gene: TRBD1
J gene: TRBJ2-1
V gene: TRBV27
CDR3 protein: CASSLSPTGGVLGEQFF
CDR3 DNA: TGTGCCAGCAGTCTGAGCCCGACAGGGGGCGTACTAGGGGAGCAGTTCTTC

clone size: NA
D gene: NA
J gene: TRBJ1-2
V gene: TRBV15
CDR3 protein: CATSREAGQGRAYGYTF
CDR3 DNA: TGTGCCACCAGCAGAGAAGCCGGTCAGGGGAGGGCCTATGGCTACACCTTC

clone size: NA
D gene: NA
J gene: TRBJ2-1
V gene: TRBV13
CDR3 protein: CASSTTGEYNEQFF
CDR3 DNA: TGTGCCAGCAGCACAACCGGGGAATACAATGAGCAGTTCTTC

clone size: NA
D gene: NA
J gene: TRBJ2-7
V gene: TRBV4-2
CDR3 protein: CASSQELAYEQYF
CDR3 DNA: TGTGCCAGCAGCCAAGAGTTAGCCTACGAGCAGTACTTC

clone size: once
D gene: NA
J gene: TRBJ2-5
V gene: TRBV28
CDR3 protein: CASSLDPLSQETQYF
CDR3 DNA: TGTGCCAGCAGTTTAGACCCCTTGTCCCAAGAGACCCAGTACTTC

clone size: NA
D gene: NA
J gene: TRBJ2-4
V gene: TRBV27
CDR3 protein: CASSLSRQLLAKNIQYF
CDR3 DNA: TGTGCCAGCAGTTTATCGAGACAACTACTAGCCAAAAACATTCAGTACTTC

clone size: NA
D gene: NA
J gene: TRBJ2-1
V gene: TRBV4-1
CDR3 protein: CASSGGSFYNEQFF
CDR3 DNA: TGCGCCAGCAGCGGGGGTAGTTTCTACAATGAGCAGTTCTTC

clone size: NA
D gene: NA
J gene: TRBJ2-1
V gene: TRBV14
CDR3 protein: CASSQGVHFDEQFF
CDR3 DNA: TGTGCCAGCAGCCAAGGTGTTCATTTCGATGAGCAGTTCTTC

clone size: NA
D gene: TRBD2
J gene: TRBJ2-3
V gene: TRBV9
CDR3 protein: CASSVEGAGGSDTQYF
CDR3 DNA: TGTGCCAGCAGCGTAGAAGGAGCGGGAGGTTCAGATACGCAGTATTTT

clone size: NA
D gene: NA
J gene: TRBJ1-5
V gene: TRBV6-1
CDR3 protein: CASSIPGTLNQPQHF
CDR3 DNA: TGTGCCAGCAGTATCCCCGGGACTCTGAATCAGCCCCAGCATTTT

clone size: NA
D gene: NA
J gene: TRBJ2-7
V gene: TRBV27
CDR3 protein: CASSLSPGIYEQYF
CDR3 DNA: TGTGCCAGCAGTTTATCGCCTGGGATCTACGAGCAGTACTTC

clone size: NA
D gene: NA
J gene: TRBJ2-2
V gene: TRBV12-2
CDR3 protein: CASRFRAVEVGELFF
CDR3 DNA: TGTGCAAGTCGCTTTCGCGCGGTGGAGGTCGGGGAGCTGTTTTTT

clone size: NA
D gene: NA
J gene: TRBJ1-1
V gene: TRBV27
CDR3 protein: CASSLGRNTEAFF
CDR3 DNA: TGTGCCAGCAGTTTGGGCAGGAACACTGAAGCTTTCTTT

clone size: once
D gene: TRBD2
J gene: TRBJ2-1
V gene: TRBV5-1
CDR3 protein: CASSPPPTSGGTYNEQFF
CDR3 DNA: TGCGCCAGCAGCCCCCCCCCGACTAGCGGGGGAACCTACAATGAGCAGTTCTTC

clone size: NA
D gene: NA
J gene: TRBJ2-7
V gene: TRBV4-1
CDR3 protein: CASSQGVTSSYEQYF
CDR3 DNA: TGCGCCAGCAGCCAAGGCGTCACAAGTTCCTACGAGCAGTACTTC

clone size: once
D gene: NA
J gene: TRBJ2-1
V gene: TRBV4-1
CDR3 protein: CASSRGGGEQFF
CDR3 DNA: TGCGCCAGCAGCCGGGGAGGTGGTGAGCAGTTCTTC

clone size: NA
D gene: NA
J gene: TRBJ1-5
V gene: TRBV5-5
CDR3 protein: CASSPDGSNQPQHF
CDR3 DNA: TGTGCCAGCAGCCCCGATGGGAGCAATCAGCCCCAGCATTTT

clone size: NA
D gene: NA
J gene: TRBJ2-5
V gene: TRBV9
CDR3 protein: CASSDRDGQETQYF
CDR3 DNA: TGTGCCAGCAGCGACCGGGACGGACAAGAGACCCAGTACTTC

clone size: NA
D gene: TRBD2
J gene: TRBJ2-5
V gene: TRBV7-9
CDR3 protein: CASSLGTSGPQETQYF
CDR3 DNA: TGTGCCAGCAGCTTAGGGACTAGCGGGCCACAAGAGACCCAGTACTTC

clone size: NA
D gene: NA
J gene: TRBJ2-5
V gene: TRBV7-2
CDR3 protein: CASSLNGRETQYF
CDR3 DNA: TGTGCCAGCAGCTTAAACGGCCGGGAGACCCAGTACTTC

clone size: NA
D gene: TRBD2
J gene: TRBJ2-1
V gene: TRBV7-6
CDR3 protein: CASSLVVAGVNEQFF
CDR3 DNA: TGTGCCAGCAGCTTAGTGGTAGCGGGGGTGAATGAGCAGTTCTTC

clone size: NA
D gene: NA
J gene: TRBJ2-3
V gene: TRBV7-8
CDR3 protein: CASSKTAVGDTQYF
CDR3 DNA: TGTGCCAGCAGCAAAACCGCGGTTGGAGATACGCAGTATTTT